A single sample gave rise to the 16 T cell receptor beta chains below, sequenced in a study of a mutant IDH1 vaccine in newly diagnosed glioma. Using immunoSEQ multiplex PCR, the repertoire was profiled, and TCRdb retains in-frame clones only, with some absent. The table shows some 55,000 clones, with 70% to 90% occurring only once. Their antigen targets remain unknown. The sample's time point: week 5, during vaccination. The study gave 300 ug of mutant IDH1 20-mer peptide per vaccine dose, with topical imiquimod. Sequenced material: PBMCs, taken from a glioma patient whose treatment included an IDH1 peptide vaccine. Source of these receptors: a woman in her thirties or forties with glioma.

The chain uses TRBV6-4 and TRBJ2-7; TRBD1 might be the D (5 bases). The germline CDR1 and CDR2 sequences are MRHNA and SNTAGT. This CDR3 is 15 amino acids long. The V end was cut by 3 bases, the J end by 2 bases, with 14 bases between. The CDR3 spells CASSELARVAYEQYF. As DNA, the CDR3 is TGTGCCAGCAGTGAATTGGCCAGGGTTGCCTACGAGCAGTACTTC.

The J gene is TRBJ1-1, the V gene TRBV11-2; D not resolved. V was pared by 1 base and J by 0 bases, with 3 bases between. Germline CDR1 reads SGHAT; CDR2 reads FQNNGV. This CDR3 comprises 13 residues. The CDR3 region has the DNA TGTGCCAGCAGCTTAGGGGTGAACACTGAAGCTTTCTTT. Protein sequence: CASSLGVNTEAFF.

V gene TRBV4-1 combines with J gene TRBJ2-2; D might be TRBD1 (6 bases). V was cut by 5 bases and J by 0 bases, with 10 bases left in between. Germline assignment: CDR1 MGHRA and CDR2 YSYEKL. The CDR3 has 15 residues. The CDR3 here is CASSTDRTNTGELFF. Here the CDR3 DNA reads TGCGCCAGCAGCACTGACAGGACGAACACCGGGGAGCTGTTTTTT.

V and J are TRBV5-1 and TRBJ2-3; D remains unclear. CDR1 and CDR2 (germline): SGHRS, YFSETQ. Trimming removed 6 bases at V and 3 bases at J, with 14 bases between. This CDR3 contains 14 residues. The CDR3 nucleotides are TGCGCCAGCAATAGGGTAGCAGATACAGATACGCAGTATTTT. This sequence encodes CASNRVADTDTQYF.

The chain is built from TRBV6-5 and TRBJ1-5, with 8 nucleotides matching TRBD1. The CDR3 runs to 15 residues. The V gene's germline CDR1 is MNHEY and CDR2 SVGAGI. The ends lost 0 bases at V and 4 bases at J; junction bases unmatched: 2. The CDR3 coding sequence is TGTGCCAGCAGTTACTCGAGACAGGGGAATCAGCCCCAGCATTTT. It specifies CASSYSRQGNQPQHF.

This clone was picked up one time. V usage is TRBV15 and J usage is TRBJ2-3; the match to TRBD2 covers 8 bases. This CDR3 comprises 16 residues. The junction had 7 bases not matched to a gene; V was cut back by 0 bases and J by 5 bases. CDR1 and CDR2 (germline): LNHNV, YYDKDF (reference sequence). DNA for the CDR3: TGTGCCACCAGCAGAGAACTCGGGGGGGCCGGAGATACGCAGTATTTT. Translated: CATSRELGGAGDTQYF.

V usage is TRBV2 and J usage is TRBJ2-1; D remains unclear. CDR1 SNHLY and CDR2 FYNNEI come from the germline V gene. CDR3 length: 13 amino acids. V lost 2 bases to trimming and J lost 9 bases, with 11 bases between them. The DNA of the CDR3 is TGTGCCAGCAGTGAATACCGTCCGGGTGAGCAGTTCTTC. Protein product: CASSEYRPGEQFF.

The CDR3 sequence is CASSSPTGRGEAFF. The CDR3 coding sequence is TGTGCCAGCAGCTCACCGACAGGCAGGGGTGAAGCTTTCTTT. The V and J genes are TRBV7-2 and TRBJ1-1, with D possibly TRBD1 on 6 matching bases. V shed 4 bases and J shed 7 bases, with 16 bases lying between them. The germline V gene encodes CDR1 SGHTA and CDR2 FQGNSA. This CDR3 comprises 14 residues.

The rearrangement uses TRBV27 and TRBJ2-2; D perhaps matches TRBD2 (6 bases). V dropped 2 bases and J dropped 2 bases, with 15 bases sitting between them. The CDR3 extends over 17 amino acids. CDR1 and CDR2 (germline): MNHEY, SMNVEV (reference sequence). The CDR3 nucleotides are TGTGCCAGCAGTTTAAGTGGTTGGCGGGGAAACACCGGGGAGCTGTTTTTT. Translating it yields CASSLSGWRGNTGELFF.

This clone was seen just once. The chain links TRBV7-2 to TRBJ1-5; D remains ambiguous. The CDR3 extends over 16 amino acids. The V end lost 1 base, the J end lost 6 bases, and 16 bases lay between the germline ends. Germline V lookup: CDR1 SGHTA, CDR2 FQGNSA. In DNA, the CDR3 is TGTGCCAGCAGCTTAGTTCCCAGATTAGTTCGTCAGCCCCAGCATTTT. Its translation: CASSLVPRLVRQPQHF.

This rearrangement joins TRBV6-6 to TRBJ2-7; tentatively, D is TRBD1 or TRBD2 (6 bases each). Germline CDR1 MNHNY, CDR2 SVGAGI (reference sequence). V lost 9 bases and J lost 4, with 16 bases in between. The CDR3 consists of 13 residues. CDR3 sequence (DNA): TGTGCCAGTTTCGGGGGCCTCCCTTACGAGCAGTACTTC. Translating it yields CASFGGLPYEQYF.

The J gene is TRBJ2-3, the V gene TRBV5-1; 11 bases fit TRBD2. The CDR3 is 17 amino acids. The ends lost 0 bases at V and 2 bases at J; junction bases unmatched: 5. CDR1 is SGHRS, CDR2 YFSETQ, per germline. The CDR3 loop is CASSLELAGVTTDTQYF. DNA for the CDR3: TGCGCCAGCAGCTTGGAACTAGCGGGAGTTACCACAGATACGCAGTATTTT.

This clone occurred once. V and J are TRBV6-5 and TRBJ2-5; 7 bases match TRBD1. Germline CDR1 is MNHEY and CDR2 is SVGAGI. The junction had 2 bases not matched to a gene; V was cut back by 3 bases and J by 4 bases. The CDR3 has 13 residues. The CDR3 DNA reads as TGTGCCAGCAGTTATGACAGGGCAGAGACCCAGTACTTC. Its translation: CASSYDRAETQYF.

The rearrangement joins TRBV6-5 to TRBJ2-1, with 10 nucleotides matching TRBD2. The CDR3 covers 16 residues. Germline V gene data show CDR1 as MNHEY and CDR2 as SVGAGI. J gave up 4 bases and V 4 bases, and 7 bases lay outside the gene matches. The CDR3 loop reads CASSSLSSGGYNEQFF. CDR3 in DNA: TGTGCCAGCAGTTCCCTTTCTAGCGGGGGTTACAATGAGCAGTTCTTC.

The CDR3 protein is CASNVRGSDQPQHF. The CDR3 DNA follows: TGTGCCAGCAACGTTAGGGGATCTGATCAGCCCCAGCATTTT. This chain connects TRBV7-2 to TRBJ1-5, with TRBD1 as a possible D gene (5 bases). Trimming pared 7 bases from V and 5 bases from J, leaving 15 bases between. The germline V gene has CDR1 SGHTA and CDR2 FQGNSA. CDR3 length: 14 amino acids.

J is TRBJ2-7 and V is TRBV5-6; 9 bases align to TRBD1. CDR3 length: 15 amino acids. Per germline, CDR1 SGHDT and CDR2 YYEEEE. The J segment lost 3 bases and the V segment lost 4 bases, leaving 8 bases of the junction unmatched. The CDR3, as DNA: TGTGCCAGCAGCCCTAACAGGGGGCTAAACTACGAGCAGTACTTC. Residues: CASSPNRGLNYEQYF.